This TCR beta chain was documented in a study of blood T cells in healthy people across ages. Alongside a J-beta primer mix, a sample-barcoded 5' primer served in a second PCR lasting roughly 7 to 11 cycles. TCRdb processed the 5' RACE reads anew with MiXCR; each CDR3 protein has one entry. The sample yields some 760,000 distinct CDR3 sequences, 20% to 25% seen once. The people who gave samples were healthy Caucasians from Russia, aged roughly 6 to 95. The CDR3 contains 15 residues. Losses at the gene ends were 4 bases for V and 5 bases for J; bases not matched to a gene: 7. The germline gives CDR1 ENHRY, CDR2 SYGVKD. The sample also formed part of further work on T cells of mothers and their children.

The source of this sequence is a boy aged 5 to 17 in good health. The chain employs TRBV10-3 and TRBJ2-5; 10 bases map to TRBD1. The material sequenced was blood. The CDR3: CAISGRDRGGETQYF. The CDR3 nucleotides are TGTGCCATCAGTGGCCGGGACAGGGGAGGGGAGACCCAGTACTTC.